Reported below is one TCR beta chain. Antigen: not known. Only in-frame clones appear in the TCRdb table, and some are missing; sequencing was by immunoSEQ multiplex PCR. The sample includes around 95,000 clones, over 70% of them seen just once. The CDR3 runs 15 residues. The V gene's germline CDR1 is SGHDN and CDR2 FVKESK. The V and J ends lost 4 bases and 6 bases, in that order; junction bases with no gene match: 5. This sample was included in a study of identifying expanded T cells in peripheral blood. Collection occurred without any documented infections or immune events in donors. Study observations and caveats: Clone count variance between roughly 2-week samples rose with total template count.

Sequenced material: blood. The receptor was isolated from a person aged 18 to 75 in good health. The chain couples TRBV14 to TRBJ1-6, with 8 bases aligning to TRBD1. The CDR3 DNA follows: TGTGCCAGCAGCCTCCTGGGACAGGTTAATTCACCCCTCCACTTT. Encoded protein: CASSLLGQVNSPLHF.